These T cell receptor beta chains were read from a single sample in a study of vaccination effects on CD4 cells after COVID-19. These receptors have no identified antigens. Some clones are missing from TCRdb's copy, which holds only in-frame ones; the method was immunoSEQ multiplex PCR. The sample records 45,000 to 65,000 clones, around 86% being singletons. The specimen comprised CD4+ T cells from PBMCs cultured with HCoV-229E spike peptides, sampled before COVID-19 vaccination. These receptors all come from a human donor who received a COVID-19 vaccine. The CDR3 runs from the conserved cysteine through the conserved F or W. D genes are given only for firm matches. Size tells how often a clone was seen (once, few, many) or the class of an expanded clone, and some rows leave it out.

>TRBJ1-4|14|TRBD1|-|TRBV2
CASNSDRGEEKLFF
TGTGCCAGCAATTCGGACAGGGGCGAAGAAAAACTGTTTTTT
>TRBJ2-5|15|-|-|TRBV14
CASSQAGRPRETQYF
TGTGCCAGCAGCCAAGCCGGCAGGCCCAGGGAGACCCAGTACTTC
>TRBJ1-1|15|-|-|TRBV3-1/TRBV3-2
CASSQDLPWNTEAFF
TGTGCCAGCAGCCAAGATCTGCCGTGGAACACTGAAGCTTTCTTT
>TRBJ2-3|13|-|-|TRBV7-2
CASSPGARDTQYF
TGTGCCAGCAGCCCTGGGGCCAGGGATACGCAGTATTTT
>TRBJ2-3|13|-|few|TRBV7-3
CASSDRGPDTQYF
TGTGCCAGCAGTGACCGGGGGCCCGATACGCAGTATTTT
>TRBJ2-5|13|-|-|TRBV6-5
CASSYWAQETQYF
TGTGCCAGCAGTTACTGGGCACAAGAGACCCAGTACTTC
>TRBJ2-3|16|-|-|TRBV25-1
CASSEIQGRGTDTQYF
TGTGCCAGCAGTGAAATCCAGGGCCGGGGCACAGATACGCAGTATTTT
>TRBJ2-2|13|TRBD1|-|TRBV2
CASTRQGTGELFF
TGTGCCAGCACGAGACAGGGAACCGGGGAGCTGTTTTTT
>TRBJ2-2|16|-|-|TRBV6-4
CASSEQGRANTGELFF
TGTGCCAGCAGTGAACAGGGACGGGCGAACACCGGGGAGCTGTTTTTT
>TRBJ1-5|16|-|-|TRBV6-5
CASSYSGRGLNQPQHF
TGTGCCAGCAGTTACTCCGGGAGGGGTTTGAATCAGCCCCAGCATTTT
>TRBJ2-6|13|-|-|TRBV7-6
CASSVSGANVLTF
TGTGCCAGCAGCGTCTCTGGGGCCAACGTCCTGACTTTC
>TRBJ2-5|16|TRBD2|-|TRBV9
CASSVGTSGGQETQYF
TGTGCCAGCAGCGTTGGGACTAGCGGGGGCCAAGAGACCCAGTACTTC
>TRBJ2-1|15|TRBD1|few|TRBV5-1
CASSSPGQGINEQFF
TGCGCCAGCAGCTCGCCGGGACAGGGAATCAATGAGCAGTTCTTC
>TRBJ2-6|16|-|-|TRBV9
CASSVAEGPGANVLTF
TGTGCCAGCAGCGTAGCGGAGGGCCCTGGGGCCAACGTCCTGACTTTC
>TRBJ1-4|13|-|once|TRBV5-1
CASSLGGAEKLFF
TGCGCCAGCAGCTTGGGGGGGGCTGAAAAACTGTTTTTT
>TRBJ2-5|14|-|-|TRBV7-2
CASSPSLPQETQYF
TGTGCCAGCAGCCCTTCTCTCCCCCAAGAGACCCAGTACTTC
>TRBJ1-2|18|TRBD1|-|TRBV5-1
CASSKAGTGNLANYGYTF
TGCGCCAGCAGCAAGGCCGGGACAGGGAACTTAGCTAACTATGGCTACACCTTC
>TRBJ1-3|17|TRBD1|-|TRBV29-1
CSVEAGTGQGYGNTIYF
TGCAGCGTTGAAGCGGGGACGGGACAGGGGTATGGAAACACCATATATTTT
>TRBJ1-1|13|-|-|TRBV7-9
CASSLELNTEAFF
TGTGCCAGCAGCTTAGAATTGAACACTGAAGCTTTCTTT
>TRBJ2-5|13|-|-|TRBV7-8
CASRAGLIETQYF
TGTGCCAGCAGGGCGGGACTCATAGAGACCCAGTACTTC
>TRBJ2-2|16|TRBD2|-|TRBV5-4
CASSSGLAGGTGELFF
TGTGCCAGCAGCTCCGGACTAGCGGGGGGGACCGGGGAGCTGTTTTTT
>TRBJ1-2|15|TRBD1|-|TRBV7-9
CASSPGTGNEYGYTF
TGTGCCAGCAGCCCAGGGACAGGGAATGAATATGGCTACACCTTC
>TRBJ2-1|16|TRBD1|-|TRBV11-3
CASSLVAQGAYNEQFF
TGTGCCAGCAGCTTAGTAGCCCAGGGGGCCTACAATGAGCAGTTCTTC
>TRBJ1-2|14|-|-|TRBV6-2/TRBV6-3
CASSYGGARKGYTF
TGTGCCAGCAGTTACGGAGGGGCCCGGAAAGGCTACACCTTC